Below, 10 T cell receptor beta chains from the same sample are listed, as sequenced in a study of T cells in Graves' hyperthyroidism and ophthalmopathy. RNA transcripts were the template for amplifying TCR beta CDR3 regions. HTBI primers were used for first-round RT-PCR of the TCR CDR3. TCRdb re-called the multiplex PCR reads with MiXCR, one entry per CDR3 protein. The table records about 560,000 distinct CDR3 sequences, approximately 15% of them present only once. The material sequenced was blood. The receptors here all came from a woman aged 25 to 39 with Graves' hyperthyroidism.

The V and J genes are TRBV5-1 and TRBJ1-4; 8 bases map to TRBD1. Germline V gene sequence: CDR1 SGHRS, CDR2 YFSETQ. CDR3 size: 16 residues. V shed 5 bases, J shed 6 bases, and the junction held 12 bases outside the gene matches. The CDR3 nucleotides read TGCGCCAGCAGTCCCCGACAGGGGCCCCCTGATGAAAAACTGTTTTTT. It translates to CASSPRQGPPDEKLFF.

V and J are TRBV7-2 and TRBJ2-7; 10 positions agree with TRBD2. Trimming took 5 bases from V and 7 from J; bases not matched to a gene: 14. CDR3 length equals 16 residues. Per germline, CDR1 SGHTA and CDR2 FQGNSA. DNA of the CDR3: TGTGCCAGCAGCGTAGGGAGCGGGAGGGCCCTCGATGAGCAGTACTTC. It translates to CASSVGSGRALDEQYF.

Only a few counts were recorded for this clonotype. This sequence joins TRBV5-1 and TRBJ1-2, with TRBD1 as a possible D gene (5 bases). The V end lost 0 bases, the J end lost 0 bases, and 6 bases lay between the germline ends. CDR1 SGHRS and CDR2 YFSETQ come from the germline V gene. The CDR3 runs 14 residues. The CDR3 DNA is TGCGCCAGCAGCTTGGCGGACACTAACTATGGCTACACCTTC. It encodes CASSLADTNYGYTF.

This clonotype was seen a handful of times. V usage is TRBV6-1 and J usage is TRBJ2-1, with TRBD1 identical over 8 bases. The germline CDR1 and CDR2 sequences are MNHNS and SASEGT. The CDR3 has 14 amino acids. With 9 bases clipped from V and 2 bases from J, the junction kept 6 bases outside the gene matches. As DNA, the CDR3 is TGTGCCAGTCGGGGGACAGGTACCTACAATGAGCAGTTCTTC. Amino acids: CASRGTGTYNEQFF.

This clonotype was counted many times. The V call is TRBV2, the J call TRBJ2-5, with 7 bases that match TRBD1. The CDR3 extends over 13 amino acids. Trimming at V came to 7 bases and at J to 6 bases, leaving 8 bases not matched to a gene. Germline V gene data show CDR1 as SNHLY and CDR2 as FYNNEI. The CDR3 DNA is TGTGCCAGCACTAGACAGGGTGGACAGACCCAGTACTTC. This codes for CASTRQGGQTQYF.

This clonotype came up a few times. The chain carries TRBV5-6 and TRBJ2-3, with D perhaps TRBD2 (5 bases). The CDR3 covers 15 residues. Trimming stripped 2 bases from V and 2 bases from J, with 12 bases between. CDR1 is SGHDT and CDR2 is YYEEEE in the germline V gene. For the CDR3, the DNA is TGTGCCAGCAGCTTTAGCCTAGCCCCCACAGATACGCAGTATTTT. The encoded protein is CASSFSLAPTDTQYF.

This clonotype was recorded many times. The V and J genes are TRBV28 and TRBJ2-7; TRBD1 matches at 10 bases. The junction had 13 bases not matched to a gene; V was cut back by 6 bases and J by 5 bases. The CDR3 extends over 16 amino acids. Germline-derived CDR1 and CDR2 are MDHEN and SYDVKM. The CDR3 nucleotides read TGTGCCAGCAGGCGACCGGGACAGGGGAGGAAGGACGAGCAGTACTTC. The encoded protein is CASRRPGQGRKDEQYF.

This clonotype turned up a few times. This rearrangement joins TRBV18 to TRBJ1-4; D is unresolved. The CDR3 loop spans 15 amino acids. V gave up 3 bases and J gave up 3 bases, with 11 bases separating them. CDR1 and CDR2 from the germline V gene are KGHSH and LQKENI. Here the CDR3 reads CASSPFPGANEKLFF. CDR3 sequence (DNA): TGTGCCAGCTCACCCTTCCCGGGAGCTAATGAAAAACTGTTTTTT.

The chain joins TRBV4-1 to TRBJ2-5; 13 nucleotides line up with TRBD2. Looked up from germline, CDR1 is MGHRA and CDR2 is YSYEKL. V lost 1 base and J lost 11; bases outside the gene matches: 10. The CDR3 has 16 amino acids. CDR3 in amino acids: CASSQGNRRLAGGQYF. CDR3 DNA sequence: TGCGCCAGCAGCCAAGGGAACAGGAGACTAGCGGGGGGTCAGTACTTC.

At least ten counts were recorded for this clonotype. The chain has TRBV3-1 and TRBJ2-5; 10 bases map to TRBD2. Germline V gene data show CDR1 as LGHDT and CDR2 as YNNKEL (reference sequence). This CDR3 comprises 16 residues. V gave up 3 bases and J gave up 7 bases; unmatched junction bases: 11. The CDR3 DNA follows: TGTGCCAGCAGCCATCTTCCTAGCGGGGGATCGCGGACCCAGTACTTC. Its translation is CASSHLPSGGSRTQYF.